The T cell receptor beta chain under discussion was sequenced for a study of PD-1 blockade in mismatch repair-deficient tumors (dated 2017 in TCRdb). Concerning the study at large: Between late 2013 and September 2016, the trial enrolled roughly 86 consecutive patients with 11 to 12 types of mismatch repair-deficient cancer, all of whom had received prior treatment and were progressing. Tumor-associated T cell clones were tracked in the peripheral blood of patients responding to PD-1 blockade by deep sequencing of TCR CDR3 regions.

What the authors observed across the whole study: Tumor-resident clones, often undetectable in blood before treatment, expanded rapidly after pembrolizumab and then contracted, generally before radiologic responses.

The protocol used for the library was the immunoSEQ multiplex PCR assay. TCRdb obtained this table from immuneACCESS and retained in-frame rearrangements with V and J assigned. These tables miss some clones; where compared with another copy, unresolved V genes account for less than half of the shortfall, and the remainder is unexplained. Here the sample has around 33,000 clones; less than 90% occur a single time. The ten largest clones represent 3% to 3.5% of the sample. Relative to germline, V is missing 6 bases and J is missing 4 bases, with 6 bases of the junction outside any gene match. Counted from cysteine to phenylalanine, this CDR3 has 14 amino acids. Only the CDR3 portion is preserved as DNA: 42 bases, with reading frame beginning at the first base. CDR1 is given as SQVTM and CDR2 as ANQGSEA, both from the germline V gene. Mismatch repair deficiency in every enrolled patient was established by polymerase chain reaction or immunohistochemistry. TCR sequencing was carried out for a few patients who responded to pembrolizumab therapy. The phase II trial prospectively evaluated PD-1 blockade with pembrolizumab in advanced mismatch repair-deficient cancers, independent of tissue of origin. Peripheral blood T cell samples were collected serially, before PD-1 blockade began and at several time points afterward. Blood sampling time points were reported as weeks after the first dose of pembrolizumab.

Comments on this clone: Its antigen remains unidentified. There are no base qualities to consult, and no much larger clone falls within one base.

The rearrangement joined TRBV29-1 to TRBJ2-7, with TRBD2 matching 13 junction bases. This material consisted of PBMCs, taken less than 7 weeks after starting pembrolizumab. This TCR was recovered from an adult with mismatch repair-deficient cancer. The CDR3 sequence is CSVTSGRAGYEQYF. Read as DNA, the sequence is TGCAGCGTCACTAGCGGGAGGGCCGGATACGAGCAGTACTTC.